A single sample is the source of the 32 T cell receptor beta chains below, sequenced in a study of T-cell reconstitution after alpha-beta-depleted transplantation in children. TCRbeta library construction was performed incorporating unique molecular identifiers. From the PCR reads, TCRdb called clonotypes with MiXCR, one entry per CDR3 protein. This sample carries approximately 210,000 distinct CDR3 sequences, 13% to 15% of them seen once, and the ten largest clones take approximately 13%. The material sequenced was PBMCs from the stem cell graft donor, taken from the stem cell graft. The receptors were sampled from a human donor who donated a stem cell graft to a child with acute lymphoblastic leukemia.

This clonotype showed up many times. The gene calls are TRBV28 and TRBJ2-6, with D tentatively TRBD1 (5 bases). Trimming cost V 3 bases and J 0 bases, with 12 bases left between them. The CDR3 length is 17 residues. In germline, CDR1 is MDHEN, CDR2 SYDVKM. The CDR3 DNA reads TGTGCCAGCAGTTTGCAGGGATTGGACTCTGGGGCCAACGTCCTGACTTTC. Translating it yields CASSLQGLDSGANVLTF.

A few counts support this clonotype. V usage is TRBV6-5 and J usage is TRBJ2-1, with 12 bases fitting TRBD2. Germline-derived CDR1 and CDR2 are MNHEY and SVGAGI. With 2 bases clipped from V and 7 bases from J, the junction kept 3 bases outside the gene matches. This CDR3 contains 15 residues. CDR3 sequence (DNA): TGTGCCAGCAGTTACGGTACTAGCGGGGGGAATGAGCAGTTCTTC. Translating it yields CASSYGTSGGNEQFF.

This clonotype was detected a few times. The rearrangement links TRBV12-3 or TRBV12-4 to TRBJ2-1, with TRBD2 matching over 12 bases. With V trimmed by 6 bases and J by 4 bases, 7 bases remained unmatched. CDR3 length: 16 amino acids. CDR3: CASRGGLAGYYNEQFF. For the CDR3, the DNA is TGTGCCAGCAGGGGGGGACTAGCGGGTTATTACAATGAGCAGTTCTTC.

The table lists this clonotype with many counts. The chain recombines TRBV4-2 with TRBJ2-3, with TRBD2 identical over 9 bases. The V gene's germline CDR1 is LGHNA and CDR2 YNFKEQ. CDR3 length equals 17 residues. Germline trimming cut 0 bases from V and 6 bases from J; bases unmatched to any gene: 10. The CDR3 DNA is TGTGCCAGCAGCCAAGAAGGGTTACCTAGCGGGGCGGATACGCAGTATTTT. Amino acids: CASSQEGLPSGADTQYF.

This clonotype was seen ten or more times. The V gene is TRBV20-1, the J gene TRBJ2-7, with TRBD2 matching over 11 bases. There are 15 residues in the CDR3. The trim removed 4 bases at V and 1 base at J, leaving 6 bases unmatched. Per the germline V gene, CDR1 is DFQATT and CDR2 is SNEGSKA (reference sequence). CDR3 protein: CSAIGLAGGSYEQYF. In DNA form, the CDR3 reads TGCAGTGCTATCGGGTTAGCGGGAGGGTCCTACGAGCAGTACTTC.

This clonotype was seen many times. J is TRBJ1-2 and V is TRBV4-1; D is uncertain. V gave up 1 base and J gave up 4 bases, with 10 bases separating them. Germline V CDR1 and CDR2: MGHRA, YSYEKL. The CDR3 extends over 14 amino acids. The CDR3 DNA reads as TGCGCCAGCAGCCAAGTTCGGTTGAGCTATGGCTACACCTTC. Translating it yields CASSQVRLSYGYTF.

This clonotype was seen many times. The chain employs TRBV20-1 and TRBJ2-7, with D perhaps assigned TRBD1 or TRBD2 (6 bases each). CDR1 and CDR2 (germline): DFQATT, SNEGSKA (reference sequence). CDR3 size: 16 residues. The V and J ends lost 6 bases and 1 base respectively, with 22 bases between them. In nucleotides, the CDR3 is TGCAGTGCCGCCCCTGGCGGGACACTTGATTCCTACGAGCAGTACTTC. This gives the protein CSAAPGGTLDSYEQYF.

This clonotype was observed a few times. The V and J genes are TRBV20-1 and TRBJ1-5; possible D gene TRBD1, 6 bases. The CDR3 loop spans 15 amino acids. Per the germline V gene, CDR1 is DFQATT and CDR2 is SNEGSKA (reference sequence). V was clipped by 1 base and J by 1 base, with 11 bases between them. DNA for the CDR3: TGCAGTGCTAGAGTGGCGGGGGCGAGCAATCAGCCCCAGCATTTT. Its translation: CSARVAGASNQPQHF.

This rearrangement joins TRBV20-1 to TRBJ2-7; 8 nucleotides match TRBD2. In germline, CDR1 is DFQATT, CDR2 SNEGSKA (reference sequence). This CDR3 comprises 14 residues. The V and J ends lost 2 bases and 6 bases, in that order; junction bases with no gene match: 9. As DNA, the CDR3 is TGCAGTGCTAGATTGGCTAGCGGGCTTCTCGAGCAGTACTTC. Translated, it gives CSARLASGLLEQYF.

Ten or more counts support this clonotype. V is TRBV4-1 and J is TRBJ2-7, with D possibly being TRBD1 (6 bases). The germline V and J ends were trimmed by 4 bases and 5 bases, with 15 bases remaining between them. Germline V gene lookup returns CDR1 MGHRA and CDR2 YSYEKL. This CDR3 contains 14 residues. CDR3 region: CASSRVTRGNEQYF. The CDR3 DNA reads TGCGCCAGCAGCCGAGTAACCAGGGGAAACGAGCAGTACTTC.

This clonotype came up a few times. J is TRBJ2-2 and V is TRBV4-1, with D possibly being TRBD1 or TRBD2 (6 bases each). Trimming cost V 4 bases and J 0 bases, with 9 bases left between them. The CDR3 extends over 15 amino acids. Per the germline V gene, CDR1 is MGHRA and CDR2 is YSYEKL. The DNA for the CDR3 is TGCGCCAGCAGCCCGGGGGCCCCGAACACCGGGGAGCTGTTTTTT. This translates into CASSPGAPNTGELFF.

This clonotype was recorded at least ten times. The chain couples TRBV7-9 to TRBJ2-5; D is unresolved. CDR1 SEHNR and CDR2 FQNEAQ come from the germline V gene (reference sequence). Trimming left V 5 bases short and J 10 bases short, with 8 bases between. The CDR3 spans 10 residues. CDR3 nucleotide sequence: TGTGCCAGCAGCCAGAATATCCAGTACTTC. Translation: CASSQNIQYF. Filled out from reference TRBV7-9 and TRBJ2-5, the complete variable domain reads DTGVSQNPRHKITKRGQNVTFRCDPISEHNRLYWYRQTLGQGPEFLTYFQNEAQLEKSRLLSDRFSAERPKGSFSTLEIQRTEQGDSAMYLCASSQNIQYFGPGTRLLVL.

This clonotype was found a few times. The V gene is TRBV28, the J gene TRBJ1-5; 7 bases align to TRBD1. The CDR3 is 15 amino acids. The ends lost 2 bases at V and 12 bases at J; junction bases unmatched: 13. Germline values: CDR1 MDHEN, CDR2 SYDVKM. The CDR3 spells CASSLPTGVQVRQHF. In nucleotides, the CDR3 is TGTGCCAGCAGTTTACCCACAGGGGTCCAAGTGCGCCAGCATTTT.

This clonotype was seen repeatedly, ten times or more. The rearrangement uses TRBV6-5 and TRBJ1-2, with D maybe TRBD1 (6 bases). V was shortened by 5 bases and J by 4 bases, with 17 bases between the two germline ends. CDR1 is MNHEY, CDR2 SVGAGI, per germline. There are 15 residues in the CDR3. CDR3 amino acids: CASSPTGQLGYGYTF. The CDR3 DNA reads TGTGCCAGCAGTCCTACAGGGCAGCTCGGCTATGGCTACACCTTC.

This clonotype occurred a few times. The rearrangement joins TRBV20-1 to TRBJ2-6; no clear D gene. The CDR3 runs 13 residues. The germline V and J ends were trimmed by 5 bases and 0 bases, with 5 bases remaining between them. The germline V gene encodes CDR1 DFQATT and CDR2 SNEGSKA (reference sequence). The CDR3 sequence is CSAPDSGANVLTF. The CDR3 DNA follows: TGCAGTGCTCCAGACTCTGGGGCCAACGTCCTGACTTTC.

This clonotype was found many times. This chain's CDR3 is CASSFREKLFF. CDR3 DNA sequence: TGTGCCAGCAGTTTCCGGGAAAAACTGTTTTTT. The rearrangement links TRBV12-3 or TRBV12-4 to TRBJ1-4; no clear D gene. Trimming removed 3 bases at V and 8 bases at J, with 4 bases between. The CDR3 runs 11 residues.

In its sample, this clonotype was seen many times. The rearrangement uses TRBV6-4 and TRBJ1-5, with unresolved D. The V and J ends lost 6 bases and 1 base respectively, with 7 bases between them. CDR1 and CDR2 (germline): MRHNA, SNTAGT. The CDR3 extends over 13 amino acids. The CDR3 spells CASSPDSNQPQHF. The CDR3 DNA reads TGTGCCAGCAGCCCCGACAGCAATCAGCCCCAGCATTTT.

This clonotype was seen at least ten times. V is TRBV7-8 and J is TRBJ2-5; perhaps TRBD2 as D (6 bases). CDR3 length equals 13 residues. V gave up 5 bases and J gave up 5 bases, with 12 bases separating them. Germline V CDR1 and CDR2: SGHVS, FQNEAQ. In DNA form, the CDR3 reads TGTGCCAGCAGCGCCAGGGCGGGGGAGACCCAGTACTTC. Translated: CASSARAGETQYF.

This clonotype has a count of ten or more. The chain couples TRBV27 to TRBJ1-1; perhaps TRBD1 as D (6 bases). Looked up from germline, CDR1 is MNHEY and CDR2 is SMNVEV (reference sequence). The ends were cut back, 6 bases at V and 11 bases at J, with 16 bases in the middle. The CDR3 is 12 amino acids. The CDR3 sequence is CASSPFGGQAFF. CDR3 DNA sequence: TGTGCCAGCAGCCCCTTTGGGGGGCAGGCTTTCTTT.

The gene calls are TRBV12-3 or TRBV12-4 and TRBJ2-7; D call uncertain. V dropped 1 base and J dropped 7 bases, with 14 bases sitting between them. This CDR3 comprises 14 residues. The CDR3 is CASSLEGSVGEQYF. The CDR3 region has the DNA TGTGCCAGCAGTTTAGAGGGCTCGGTTGGGGAGCAGTACTTC.

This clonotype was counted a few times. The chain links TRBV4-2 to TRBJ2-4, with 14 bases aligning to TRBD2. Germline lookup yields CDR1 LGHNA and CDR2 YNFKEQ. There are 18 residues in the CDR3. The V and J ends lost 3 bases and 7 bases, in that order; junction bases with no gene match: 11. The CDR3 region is CASSHRLAGGPGRNIQYF. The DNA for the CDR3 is TGTGCCAGCAGCCACCGACTAGCGGGAGGGCCGGGTCGCAACATTCAGTACTTC.

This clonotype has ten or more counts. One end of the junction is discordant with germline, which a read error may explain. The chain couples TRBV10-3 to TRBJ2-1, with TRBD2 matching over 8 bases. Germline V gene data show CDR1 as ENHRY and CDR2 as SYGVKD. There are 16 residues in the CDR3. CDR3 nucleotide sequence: TGTGCCATCAGTGAAAGGTTGTCGAGCGGGAGTGGTGAGGAGTTCTTC. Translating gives CAISERLSSGSGEEFF.

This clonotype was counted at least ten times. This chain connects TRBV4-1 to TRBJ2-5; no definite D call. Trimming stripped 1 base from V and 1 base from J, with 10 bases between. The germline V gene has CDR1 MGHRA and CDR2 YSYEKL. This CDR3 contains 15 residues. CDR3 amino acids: CASSQVATIQETQYF. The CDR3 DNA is TGCGCCAGCAGCCAAGTTGCGACCATCCAAGAGACCCAGTACTTC.

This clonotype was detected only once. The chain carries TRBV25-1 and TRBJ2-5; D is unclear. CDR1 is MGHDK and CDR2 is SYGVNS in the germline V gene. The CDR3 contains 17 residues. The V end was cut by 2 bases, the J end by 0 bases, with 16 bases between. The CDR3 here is CASSEGGPILYQETQYF. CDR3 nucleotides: TGTGCCAGCAGTGAAGGTGGACCGATATTGTACCAAGAGACCCAGTACTTC.

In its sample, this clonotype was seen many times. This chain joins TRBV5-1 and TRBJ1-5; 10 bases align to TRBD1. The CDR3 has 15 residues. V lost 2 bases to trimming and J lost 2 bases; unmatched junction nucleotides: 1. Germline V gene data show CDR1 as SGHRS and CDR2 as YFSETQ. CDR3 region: CASSFGTGGNQPQHF. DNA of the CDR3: TGCGCCAGCAGCTTCGGGACAGGGGGCAATCAGCCCCAGCATTTT.

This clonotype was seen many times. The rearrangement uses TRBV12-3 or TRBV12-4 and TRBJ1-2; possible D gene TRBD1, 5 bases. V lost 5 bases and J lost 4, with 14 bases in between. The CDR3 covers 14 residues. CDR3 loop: CASSPYSGIYGYTF. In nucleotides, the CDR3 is TGTGCCAGCAGTCCATACTCAGGGATCTATGGCTACACCTTC.

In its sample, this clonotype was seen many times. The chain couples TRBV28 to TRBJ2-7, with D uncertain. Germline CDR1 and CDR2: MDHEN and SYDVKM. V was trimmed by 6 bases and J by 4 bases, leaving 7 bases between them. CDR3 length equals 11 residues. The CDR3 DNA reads TGTGCCAGCAGATCTCTGTACGAGCAGTACTTC. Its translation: CASRSLYEQYF.

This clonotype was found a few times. The CDR3 nucleotides are TGCGCCAGCAGCTCCGCACCAGCGGGAGGGCCGGGGAATGAGCAGTTCTTC. Amino acid sequence: CASSSAPAGGPGNEQFF. The chain is built from TRBV5-1 and TRBJ2-1; 10 positions agree with TRBD2. Germline CDR1 SGHRS, CDR2 YFSETQ. This CDR3 is built from 17 residues. The junction had 13 bases not matched to a gene; V was cut back by 3 bases and J by 7 bases.

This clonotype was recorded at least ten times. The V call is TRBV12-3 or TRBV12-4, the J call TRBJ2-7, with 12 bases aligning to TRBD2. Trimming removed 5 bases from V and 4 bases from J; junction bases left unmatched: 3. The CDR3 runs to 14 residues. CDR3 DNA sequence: TGTGCCAGCAGTCGGACTAGCGGGATTTACGAGCAGTACTTC. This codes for CASSRTSGIYEQYF.

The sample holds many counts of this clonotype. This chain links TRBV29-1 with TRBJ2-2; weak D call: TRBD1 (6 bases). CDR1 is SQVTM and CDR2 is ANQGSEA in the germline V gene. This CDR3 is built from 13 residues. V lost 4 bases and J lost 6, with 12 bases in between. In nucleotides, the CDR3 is TGCAGCGTTGTACCAGGGGATGCCGGGGAGCTGTTTTTT. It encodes CSVVPGDAGELFF.

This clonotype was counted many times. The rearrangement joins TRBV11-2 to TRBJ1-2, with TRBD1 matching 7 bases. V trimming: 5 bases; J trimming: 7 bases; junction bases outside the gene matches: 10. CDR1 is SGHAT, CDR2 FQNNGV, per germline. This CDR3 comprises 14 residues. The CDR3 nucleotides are TGTGCCAGCAGCCGAGGGGGCGCAAACGTTGGCTACACCTTC. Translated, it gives CASSRGGANVGYTF.

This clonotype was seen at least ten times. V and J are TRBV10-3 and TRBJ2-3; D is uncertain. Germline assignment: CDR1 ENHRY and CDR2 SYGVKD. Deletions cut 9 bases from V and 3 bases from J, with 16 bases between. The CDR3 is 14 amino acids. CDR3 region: CAIQGLGETDTQYF. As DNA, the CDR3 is TGTGCCATTCAAGGGCTAGGCGAAACAGATACGCAGTATTTT.